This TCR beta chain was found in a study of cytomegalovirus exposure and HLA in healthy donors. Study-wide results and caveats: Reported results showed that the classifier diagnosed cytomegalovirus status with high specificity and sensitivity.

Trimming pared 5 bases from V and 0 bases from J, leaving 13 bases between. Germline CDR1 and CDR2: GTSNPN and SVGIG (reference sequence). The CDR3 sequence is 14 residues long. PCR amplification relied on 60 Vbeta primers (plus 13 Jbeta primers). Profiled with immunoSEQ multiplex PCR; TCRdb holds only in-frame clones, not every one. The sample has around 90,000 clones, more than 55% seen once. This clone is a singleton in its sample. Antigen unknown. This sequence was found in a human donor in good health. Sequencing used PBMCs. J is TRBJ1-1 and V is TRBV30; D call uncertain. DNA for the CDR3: TGTGCCTGGGACTCCGGACTGCTGAACACTGAAGCTTTCTTT. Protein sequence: CAWDSGLLNTEAFF. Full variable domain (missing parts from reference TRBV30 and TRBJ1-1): SQTIHQWPATLVQPVGSPLSLECTVEGTSNPNLYWYRQAAGRGLQLLFYSVGIGQISSEVPQNLSASRPQDRQFILSSKKLLLSDSGFYLCAWDSGLLNTEAFFGQGTRLTVV.